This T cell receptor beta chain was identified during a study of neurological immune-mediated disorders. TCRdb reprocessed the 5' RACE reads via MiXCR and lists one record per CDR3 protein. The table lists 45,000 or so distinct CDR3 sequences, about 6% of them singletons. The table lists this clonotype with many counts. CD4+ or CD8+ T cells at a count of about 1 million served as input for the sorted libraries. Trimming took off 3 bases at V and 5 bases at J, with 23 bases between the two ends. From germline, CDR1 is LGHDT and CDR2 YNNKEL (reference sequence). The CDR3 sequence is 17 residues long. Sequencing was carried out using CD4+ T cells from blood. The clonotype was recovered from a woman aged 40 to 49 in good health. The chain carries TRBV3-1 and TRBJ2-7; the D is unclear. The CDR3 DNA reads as TGTGCCAGCAGCCAGAGGAAGGCTGAGGTAGGCCGGCACGAGCAGTACTTC. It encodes CASSQRKAEVGRHEQYF.